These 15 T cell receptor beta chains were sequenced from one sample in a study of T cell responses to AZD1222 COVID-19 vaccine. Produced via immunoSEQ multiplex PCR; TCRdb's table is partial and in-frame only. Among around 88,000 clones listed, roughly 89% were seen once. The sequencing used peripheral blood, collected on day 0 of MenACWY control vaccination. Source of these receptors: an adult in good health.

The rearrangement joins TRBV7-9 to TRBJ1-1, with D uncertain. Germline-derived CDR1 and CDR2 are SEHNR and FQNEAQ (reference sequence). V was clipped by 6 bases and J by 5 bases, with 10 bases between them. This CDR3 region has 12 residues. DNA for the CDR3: TGTGCCAGCAGTATGGAGGGAACTGAAGCTTTCTTT. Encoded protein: CASSMEGTEAFF.

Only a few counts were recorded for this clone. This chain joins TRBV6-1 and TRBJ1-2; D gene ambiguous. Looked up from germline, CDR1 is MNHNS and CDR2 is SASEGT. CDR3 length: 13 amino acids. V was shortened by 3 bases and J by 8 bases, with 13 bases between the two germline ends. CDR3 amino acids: CASSEVGDEGYTF. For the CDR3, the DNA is TGTGCCAGCAGTGAGGTCGGTGACGAGGGCTACACCTTC.

CDR3 sequence: CASSLNRAPEQYF. The DNA of the CDR3 is TGTGCCAGCAGTTTAAACAGGGCTCCCGAGCAGTACTTC. V is TRBV12-3 or TRBV12-4 and J is TRBJ2-7; D possibly corresponds to TRBD1 (6 bases). The V end was cut by 2 bases, the J end by 6 bases, with 11 bases between. The CDR3 runs 13 residues.

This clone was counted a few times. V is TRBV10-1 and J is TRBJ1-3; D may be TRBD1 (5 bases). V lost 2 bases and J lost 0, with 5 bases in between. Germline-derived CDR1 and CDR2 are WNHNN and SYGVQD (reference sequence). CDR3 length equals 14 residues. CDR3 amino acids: CASSEDSSGNTIYF. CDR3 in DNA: TGCGCCAGCAGTGAGGACAGCTCTGGAAACACCATATATTTT.

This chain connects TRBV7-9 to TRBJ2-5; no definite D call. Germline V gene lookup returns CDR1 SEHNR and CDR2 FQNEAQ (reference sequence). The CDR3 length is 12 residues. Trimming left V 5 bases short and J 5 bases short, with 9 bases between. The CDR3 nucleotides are TGTGCCAGCAGCCCCTTAGAGGAGACCCAGTACTTC. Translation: CASSPLEETQYF. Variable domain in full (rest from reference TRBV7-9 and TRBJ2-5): DTGVSQNPRHKITKRGQNVTFRCDPISEHNRLYWYRQTLGQGPEFLTYFQNEAQLEKSRLLSDRFSAERPKGSFSTLEIQRTEQGDSAMYLCASSPLEETQYFGPGTRLLVL.

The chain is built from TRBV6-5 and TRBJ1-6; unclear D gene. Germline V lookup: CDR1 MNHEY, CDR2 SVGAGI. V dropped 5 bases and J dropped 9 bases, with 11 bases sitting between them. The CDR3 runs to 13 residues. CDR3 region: CASSPPGSSPLHF. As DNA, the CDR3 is TGTGCCAGCAGTCCACCAGGAAGTTCACCCCTCCACTTT.

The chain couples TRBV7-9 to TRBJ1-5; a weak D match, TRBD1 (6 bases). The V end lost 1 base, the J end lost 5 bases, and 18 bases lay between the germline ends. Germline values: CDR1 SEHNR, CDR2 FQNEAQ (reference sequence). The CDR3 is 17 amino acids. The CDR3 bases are TGTGCCAGCAGCTTAGGAGTAACGACAGGAGGGGATCAGCCCCAGCATTTT. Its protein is CASSLGVTTGGDQPQHF.

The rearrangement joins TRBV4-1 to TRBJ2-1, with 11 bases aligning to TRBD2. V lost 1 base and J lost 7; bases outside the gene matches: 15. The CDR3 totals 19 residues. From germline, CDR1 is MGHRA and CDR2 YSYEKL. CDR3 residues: CASSQGEASGGLTWNEQFF. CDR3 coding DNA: TGCGCCAGCAGCCAAGGCGAGGCTAGCGGGGGGCTAACATGGAATGAGCAGTTCTTC.

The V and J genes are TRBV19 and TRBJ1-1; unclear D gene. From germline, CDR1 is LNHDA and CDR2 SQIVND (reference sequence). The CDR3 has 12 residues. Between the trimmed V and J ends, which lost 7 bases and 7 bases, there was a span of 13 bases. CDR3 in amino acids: CASTRGKIEAFF. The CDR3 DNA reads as TGTGCCAGTACCCGAGGGAAGATTGAAGCTTTCTTT.

The CDR3 nucleotides are TGTGCCAGAAGCCCGGGAGAGAACACTGAAGCTTTCTTT. It specifies CARSPGENTEAFF. The chain joins TRBV5-3 to TRBJ1-1; D remains ambiguous. TRBV5-3 is an open reading frame whose function is uncertain. V gave up 4 bases and J gave up 1 base, with 8 bases separating them. CDR3 length equals 13 residues.

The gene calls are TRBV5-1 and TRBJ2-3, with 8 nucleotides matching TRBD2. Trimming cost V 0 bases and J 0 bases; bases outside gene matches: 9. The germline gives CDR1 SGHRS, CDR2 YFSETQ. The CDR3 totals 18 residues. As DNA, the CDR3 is TGCGCCAGCAGCTTGGGGACCTTAGCGGGGATGAGCACAGATACGCAGTATTTT. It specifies CASSLGTLAGMSTDTQYF.

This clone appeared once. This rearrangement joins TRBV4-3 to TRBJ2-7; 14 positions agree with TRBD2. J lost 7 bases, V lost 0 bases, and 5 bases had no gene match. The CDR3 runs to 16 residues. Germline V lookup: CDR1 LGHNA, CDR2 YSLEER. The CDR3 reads CASSQDPGLAGGEQYF. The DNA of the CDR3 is TGCGCCAGCAGCCAAGATCCCGGACTAGCGGGGGGTGAGCAGTACTTC.

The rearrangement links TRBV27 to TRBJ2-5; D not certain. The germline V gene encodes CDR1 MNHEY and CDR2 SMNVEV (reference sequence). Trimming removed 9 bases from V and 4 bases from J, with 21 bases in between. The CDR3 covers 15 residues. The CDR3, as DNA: TGTGCCAGTAGAAAGGACCAAAAAGGGTTAGAGACCCAGTACTTC. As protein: CASRKDQKGLETQYF.

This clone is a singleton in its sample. The CDR3 bases are TGCGCCAGCAGCCAAGAGTCGCAGGGCGTGAACACTGAAGCTTTCTTT. This encodes CASSQESQGVNTEAFF. The chain links TRBV4-3 to TRBJ1-1; TRBD1 might be the D (5 bases). Germline assignment: CDR1 LGHNA and CDR2 YSLEER. The CDR3 spans 16 residues. Between the trimmed V and J ends, which lost 0 bases and 0 bases, there was a span of 11 bases.

The CDR3 sequence is CASRGTGGDNSPLHF. CDR3 bases: TGTGCCAGCAGGGGCACAGGGGGGGATAATTCACCCCTCCACTTT. This chain connects TRBV5-6 to TRBJ1-6; the match to TRBD1 covers 8 bases. Germline CDR1 and CDR2: SGHDT and YYEEEE. The CDR3 totals 15 residues. The V segment lost 5 bases and the J segment 5 bases; nucleotides outside the gene matches: 6.